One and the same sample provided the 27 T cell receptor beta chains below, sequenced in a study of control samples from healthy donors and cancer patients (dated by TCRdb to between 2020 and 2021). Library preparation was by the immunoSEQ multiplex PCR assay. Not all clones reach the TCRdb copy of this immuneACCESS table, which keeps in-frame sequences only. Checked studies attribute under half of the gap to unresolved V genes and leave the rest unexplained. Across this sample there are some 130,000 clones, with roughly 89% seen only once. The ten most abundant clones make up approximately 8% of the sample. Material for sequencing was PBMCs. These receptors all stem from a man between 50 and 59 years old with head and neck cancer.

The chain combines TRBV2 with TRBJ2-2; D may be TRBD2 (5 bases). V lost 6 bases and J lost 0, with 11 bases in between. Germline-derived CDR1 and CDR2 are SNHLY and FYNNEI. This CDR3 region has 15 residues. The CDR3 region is CASREGLTNTGELFF. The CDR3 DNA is TGTGCCAGCAGAGAGGGCCTAACGAACACCGGGGAGCTGTTTTTT.

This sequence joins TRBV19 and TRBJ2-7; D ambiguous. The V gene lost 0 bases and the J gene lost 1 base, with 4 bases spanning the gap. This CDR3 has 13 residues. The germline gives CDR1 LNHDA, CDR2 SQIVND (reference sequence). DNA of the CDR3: TGTGCCAGTAGTATAGACTGGTCCTACGAGCAGTACTTC. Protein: CASSIDWSYEQYF.

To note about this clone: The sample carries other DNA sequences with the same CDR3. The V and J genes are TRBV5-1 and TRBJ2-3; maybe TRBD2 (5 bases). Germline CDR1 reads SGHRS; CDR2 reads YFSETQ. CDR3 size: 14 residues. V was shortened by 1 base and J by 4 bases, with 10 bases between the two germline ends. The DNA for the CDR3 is TGCGCCAGCAGCTTGACGTCGCGGGCAGATACGCAGTATTTT. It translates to CASSLTSRADTQYF.

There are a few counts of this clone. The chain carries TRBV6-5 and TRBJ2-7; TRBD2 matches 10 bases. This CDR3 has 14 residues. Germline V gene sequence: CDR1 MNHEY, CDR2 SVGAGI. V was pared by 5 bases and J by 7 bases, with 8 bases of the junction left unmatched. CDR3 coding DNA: TGTGCCAGCAGTCTAACCGGGACTAGCGAGGAGCAGTACTTC. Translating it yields CASSLTGTSEEQYF.

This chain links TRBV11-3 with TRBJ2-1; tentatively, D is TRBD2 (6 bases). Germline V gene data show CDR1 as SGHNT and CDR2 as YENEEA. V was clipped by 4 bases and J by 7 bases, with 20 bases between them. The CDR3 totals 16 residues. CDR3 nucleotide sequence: TGTGCCAGCAGCTCCAACCTCGGGAGCACCTCAAATGAGCAGTTCTTC. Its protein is CASSSNLGSTSNEQFF.

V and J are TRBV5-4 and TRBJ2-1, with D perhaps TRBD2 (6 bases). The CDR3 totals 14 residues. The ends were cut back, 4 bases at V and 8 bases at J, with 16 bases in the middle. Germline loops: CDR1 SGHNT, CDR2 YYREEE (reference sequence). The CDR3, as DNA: TGTGCCAGCAGCCGGATCGGGACTGTGTATGAGCAGTTCTTC. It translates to CASSRIGTVYEQFF.

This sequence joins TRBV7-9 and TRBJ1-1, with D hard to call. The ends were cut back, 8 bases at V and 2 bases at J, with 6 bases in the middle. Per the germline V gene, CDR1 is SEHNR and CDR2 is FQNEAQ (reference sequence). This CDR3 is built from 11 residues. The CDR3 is CASVQNTEAFF. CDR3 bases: TGTGCCAGCGTACAAAACACTGAAGCTTTCTTT.

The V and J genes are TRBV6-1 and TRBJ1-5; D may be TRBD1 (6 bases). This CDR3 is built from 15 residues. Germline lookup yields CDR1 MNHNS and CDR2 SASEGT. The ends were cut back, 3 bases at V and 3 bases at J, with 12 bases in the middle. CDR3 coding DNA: TGTGCCAGCAGTGACCCGGGGGCAATCAATCAGCCCCAGCATTTT. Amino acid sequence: CASSDPGAINQPQHF.

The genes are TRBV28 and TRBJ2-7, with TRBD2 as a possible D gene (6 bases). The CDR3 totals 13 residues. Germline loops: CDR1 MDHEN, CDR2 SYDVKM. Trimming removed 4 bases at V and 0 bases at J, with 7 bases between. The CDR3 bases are TGTGCCAGCAGTTACGGGAGCTCCTACGAGCAGTACTTC. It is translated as CASSYGSSYEQYF. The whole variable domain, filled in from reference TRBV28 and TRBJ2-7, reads DVKVTQSSRYLVKRTGEKVFLECVQDMDHENMFWYRQDPGLGLRLIYFSYDVKMKEKGDIPEGYSVSREKKERFSLILESASTNQTSMYLCASSYGSSYEQYFGPGTRLTVT.

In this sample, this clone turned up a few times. The CDR3 DNA sequence: TGTGCCAGCAGCTTACTAGCGGGGGCCTACGAGCAGTACTTC. This translates into CASSLLAGAYEQYF. This chain links TRBV7-8 with TRBJ2-7; 10 bases map to TRBD2. Germline CDR1 is SGHVS and CDR2 is FQNEAQ. J lost 2 bases, V lost 2 bases, and 0 bases had no gene match. The CDR3 spans 14 residues.

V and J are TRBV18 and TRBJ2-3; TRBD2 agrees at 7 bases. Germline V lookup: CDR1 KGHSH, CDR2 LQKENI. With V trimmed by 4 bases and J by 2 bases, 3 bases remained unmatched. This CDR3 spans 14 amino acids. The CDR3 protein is CASSRTRVTDTQYF. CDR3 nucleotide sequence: TGTGCCAGCTCACGGACTAGGGTCACAGATACGCAGTATTTT. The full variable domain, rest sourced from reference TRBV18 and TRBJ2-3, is NAGVMQNPRHLVRRRGQEARLRCSPMKGHSHVYWYRQLPEEGLKFMVYLQKENIIDESGMPKERFSAEFPKEGPSILRIQQVVRGDSAAYFCASSRTRVTDTQYFGPGTRLTVL.

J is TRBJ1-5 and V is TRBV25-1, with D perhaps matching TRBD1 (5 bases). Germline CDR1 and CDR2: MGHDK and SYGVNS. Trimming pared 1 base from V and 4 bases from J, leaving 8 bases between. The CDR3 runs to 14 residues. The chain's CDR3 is CASSEWGGNQPQHF. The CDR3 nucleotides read TGTGCCAGCAGTGAATGGGGGGGAAATCAGCCCCAGCATTTT. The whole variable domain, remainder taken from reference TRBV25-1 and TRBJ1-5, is EADIYQTPRYLVIGTGKKITLECSQTMGHDKMYWYQQDPGMELHLIHYSYGVNSTEKGDLSSESTVSRIRTEHFPLTLESARPSHTSQYLCASSEWGGNQPQHFGDGTRLSIL.

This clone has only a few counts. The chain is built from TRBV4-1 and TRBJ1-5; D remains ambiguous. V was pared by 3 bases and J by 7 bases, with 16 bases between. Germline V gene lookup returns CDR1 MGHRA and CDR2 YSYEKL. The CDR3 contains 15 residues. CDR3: CASSQLTSGVQPQHF. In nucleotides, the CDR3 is TGCGCCAGCAGCCAGTTAACATCGGGAGTACAGCCCCAGCATTTT.

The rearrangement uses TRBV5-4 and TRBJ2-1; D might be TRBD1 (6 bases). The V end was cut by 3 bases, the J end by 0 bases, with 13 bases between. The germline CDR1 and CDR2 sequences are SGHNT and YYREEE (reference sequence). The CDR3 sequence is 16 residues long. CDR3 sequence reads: CASSYGQISSYNEQFF. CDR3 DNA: TGTGCCAGCAGCTACGGACAGATTAGCTCCTACAATGAGCAGTTCTTC.

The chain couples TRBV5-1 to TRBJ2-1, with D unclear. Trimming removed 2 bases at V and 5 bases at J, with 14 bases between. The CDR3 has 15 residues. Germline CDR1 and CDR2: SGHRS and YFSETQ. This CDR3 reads CASSFRDLGNNEQFF. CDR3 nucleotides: TGCGCCAGCAGCTTTCGTGACTTGGGGAACAATGAGCAGTTCTTC.

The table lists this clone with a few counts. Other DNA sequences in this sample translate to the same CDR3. In DNA, the CDR3 is TGTGCCAGCAGCCCGGGACAGCCCAATGAGCAGTTCTTC. Translation gives CASSPGQPNEQFF. This sequence joins TRBV7-2 and TRBJ2-1; 7 bases are shared with TRBD1. Germline values: CDR1 SGHTA, CDR2 FQGNSA. This CDR3 is 13 amino acids long. Trimming removed 5 bases from V and 6 bases from J; junction bases left unmatched: 4.

Here the CDR3 DNA reads TGTGCCTGGAGCCGCTCCCGGGACAGGACGATCTATGGCTACACCTTC. Its protein is CAWSRSRDRTIYGYTF. This chain links TRBV30 with TRBJ1-2; 8 nucleotides match TRBD1. Germline V CDR1 and CDR2: GTSNPN, SVGIG (reference sequence). The trim removed 3 bases at V and 4 bases at J, leaving 13 bases unmatched. The CDR3 totals 16 residues.

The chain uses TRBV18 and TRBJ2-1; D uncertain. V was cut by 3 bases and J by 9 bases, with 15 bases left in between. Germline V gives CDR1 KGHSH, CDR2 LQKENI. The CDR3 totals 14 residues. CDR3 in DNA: TGTGCCAGCTCACCTCCCCCAGCTCGCGGTGAGCAGTTCTTC. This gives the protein CASSPPPARGEQFF.

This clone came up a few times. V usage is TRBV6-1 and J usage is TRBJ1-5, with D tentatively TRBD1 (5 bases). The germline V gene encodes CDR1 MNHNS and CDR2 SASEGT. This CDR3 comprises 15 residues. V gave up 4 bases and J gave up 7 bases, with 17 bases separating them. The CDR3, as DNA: TGTGCCAGCAGTGGAGCAGGGATCTCGGTCCAGCCCCAGCATTTT. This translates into CASSGAGISVQPQHF.

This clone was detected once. As DNA, the CDR3 is TGTGCCAGCAGCAGAAACACCGGACTAGCGGGGGAGCGCCTTCGGAACATTCAGTACTTC. Its protein product is CASSRNTGLAGERLRNIQYF. J is TRBJ2-4 and V is TRBV6-2 or TRBV6-3, with 13 nucleotides matching TRBD2. CDR3 size: 20 residues. Germline CDR1 and CDR2: MNHEY and SVGEGT. Unmatched junction bases numbered 21, after V lost 6 bases and J lost 7 bases.

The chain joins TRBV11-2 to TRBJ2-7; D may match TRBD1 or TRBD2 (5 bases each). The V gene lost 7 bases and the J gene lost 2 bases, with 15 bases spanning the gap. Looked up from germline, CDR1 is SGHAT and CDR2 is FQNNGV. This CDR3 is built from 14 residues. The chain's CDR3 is CASTPQRDPYEQYF. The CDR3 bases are TGTGCCAGCACCCCCCAAAGGGACCCCTACGAGCAGTACTTC.

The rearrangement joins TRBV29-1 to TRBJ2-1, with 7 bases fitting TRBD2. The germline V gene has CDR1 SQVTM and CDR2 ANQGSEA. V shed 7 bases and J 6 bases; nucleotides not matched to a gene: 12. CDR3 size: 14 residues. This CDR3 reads CSAAAGWGGNEQFF. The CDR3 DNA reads TGCAGCGCCGCCGCTGGGTGGGGGGGCAATGAGCAGTTCTTC.

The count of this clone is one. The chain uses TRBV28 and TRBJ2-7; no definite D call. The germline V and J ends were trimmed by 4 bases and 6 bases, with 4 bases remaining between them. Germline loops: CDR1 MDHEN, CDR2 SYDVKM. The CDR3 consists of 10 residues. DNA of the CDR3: TGTGCCAGCAGTTCGACCGAGCAGTACTTC. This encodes CASSSTEQYF.

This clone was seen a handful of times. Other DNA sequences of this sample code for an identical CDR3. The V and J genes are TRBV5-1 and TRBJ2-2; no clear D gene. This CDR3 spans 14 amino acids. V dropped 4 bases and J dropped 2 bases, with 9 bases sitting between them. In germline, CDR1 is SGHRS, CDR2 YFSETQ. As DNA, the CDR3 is TGCGCCAGCAGCCCCCGTTCCAACACCGGGGAGCTGTTTTTT. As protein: CASSPRSNTGELFF.

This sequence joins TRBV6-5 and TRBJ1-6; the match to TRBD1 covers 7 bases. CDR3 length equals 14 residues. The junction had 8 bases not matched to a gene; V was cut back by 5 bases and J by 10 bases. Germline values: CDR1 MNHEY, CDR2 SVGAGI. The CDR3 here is CASSPGTVDSPLHF. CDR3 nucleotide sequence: TGTGCCAGCAGTCCCGGGACAGTCGACTCACCCCTCCACTTT.

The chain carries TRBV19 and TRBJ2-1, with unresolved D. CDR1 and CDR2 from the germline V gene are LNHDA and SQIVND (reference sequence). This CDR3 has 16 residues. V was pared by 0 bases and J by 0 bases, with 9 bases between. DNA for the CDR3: TGTGCCAGTAGTATAGATTGGGCCGCCTCCTACAATGAGCAGTTCTTC. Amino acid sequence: CASSIDWAASYNEQFF.

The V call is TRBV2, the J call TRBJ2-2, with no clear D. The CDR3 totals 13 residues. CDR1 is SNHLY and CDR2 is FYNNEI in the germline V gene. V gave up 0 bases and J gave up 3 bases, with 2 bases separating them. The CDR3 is CASSEADTGELFF. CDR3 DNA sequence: TGTGCCAGCAGTGAAGCTGACACCGGGGAGCTGTTTTTT.